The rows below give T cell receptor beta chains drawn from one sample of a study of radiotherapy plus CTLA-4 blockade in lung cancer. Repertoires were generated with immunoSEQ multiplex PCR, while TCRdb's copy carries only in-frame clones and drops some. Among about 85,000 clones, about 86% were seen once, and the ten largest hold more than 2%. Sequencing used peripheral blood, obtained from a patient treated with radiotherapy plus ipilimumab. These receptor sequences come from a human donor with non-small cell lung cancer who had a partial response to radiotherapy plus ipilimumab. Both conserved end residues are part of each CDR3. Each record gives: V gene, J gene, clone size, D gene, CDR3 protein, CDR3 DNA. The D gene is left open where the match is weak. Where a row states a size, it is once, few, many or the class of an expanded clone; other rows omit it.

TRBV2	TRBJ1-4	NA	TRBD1	CASSEEQGGQKLFF	TGTGCCAGCAGTGAAGAACAGGGGGGACAAAAACTGTTTTTT
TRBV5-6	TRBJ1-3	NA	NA	CASSSSRSGNTIYF	TGTGCCAGCAGCTCGTCCCGCTCTGGAAACACCATATATTTT
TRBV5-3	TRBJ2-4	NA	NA	CASSLGEENIQYF	TGTGCCAGCAGCTTGGGAGAGGAAAACATTCAGTACTTC
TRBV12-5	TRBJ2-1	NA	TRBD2	CASGLGTSGRPQFF	TGTGCTAGTGGCCTAGGGACTAGCGGGAGGCCCCAGTTCTTC
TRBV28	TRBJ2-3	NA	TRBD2	CASSTWTSGADTQYF	TGTGCCAGCAGTACCTGGACTAGCGGAGCAGATACGCAGTATTTT
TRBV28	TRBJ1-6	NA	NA	CASSPTGFSPLHF	TGTGCCAGCAGTCCAACAGGGTTTTCACCCCTCCACTTT
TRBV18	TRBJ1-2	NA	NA	CASSPPGLAGNYGYTF	TGTGCCAGCTCACCCCCCGGTTTGGCAGGGAACTATGGCTACACCTTC
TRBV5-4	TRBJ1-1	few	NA	CATLTGSNTEAFF	TGTGCCACCTTGACAGGTTCGAACACTGAAGCTTTCTTT
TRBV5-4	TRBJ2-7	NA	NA	CASSLVGVSNEQYF	TGTGCCAGCAGCTTGGTAGGGGTTAGTAACGAGCAGTACTTC
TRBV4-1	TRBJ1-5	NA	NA	CASSQYWQDSNQPQHF	TGCGCCAGCAGCCAATACTGGCAGGATAGCAATCAGCCCCAGCATTTT
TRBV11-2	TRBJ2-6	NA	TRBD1	CASSLADRRANVLTF	TGTGCCAGCAGCTTAGCGGACAGGAGGGCCAACGTCCTGACTTTC
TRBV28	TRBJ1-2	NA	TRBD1	CASRAPGGSGGYTF	TGTGCCAGCAGGGCGCCAGGGGGGTCGGGCGGCTACACCTTC
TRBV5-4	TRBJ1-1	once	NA	CASSLETGPGAFF	TGTGCCAGCAGCTTGGAAACAGGCCCGGGAGCTTTCTTT
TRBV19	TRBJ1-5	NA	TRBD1	CASSIELNRGSTPQHF	TGTGCCAGTAGTATAGAGTTGAACAGGGGCTCAACGCCCCAGCATTTT
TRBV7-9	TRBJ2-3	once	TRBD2	CASSLNLAGLTDTQYF	TGTGCCAGCAGCTTAAACCTAGCGGGTCTCACAGATACGCAGTATTTT
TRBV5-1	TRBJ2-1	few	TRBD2	CASSFSGSSYNEQFF	TGCGCCAGCAGCTTTAGCGGGAGCTCCTACAATGAGCAGTTCTTC
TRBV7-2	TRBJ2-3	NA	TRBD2	CASSWTSGSTDTQYF	TGTGCCAGCAGCTGGACTAGCGGGAGCACAGATACGCAGTATTTT
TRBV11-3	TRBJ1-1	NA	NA	CASSLEGVGEAFF	TGTGCCAGCAGCTTGGAGGGTGTGGGTGAAGCTTTCTTT
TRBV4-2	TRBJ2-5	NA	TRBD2	CASSAPPGLAGEGVGETQYF	TGTGCCAGCAGCGCGCCCCCGGGACTAGCGGGCGAAGGGGTAGGGGAGACCCAGTACTTC
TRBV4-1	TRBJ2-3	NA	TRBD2	CASSQGLAGDNTDTQYF	TGCGCCAGCAGCCAAGGGTTGGCGGGAGACAACACAGATACGCAGTATTTT
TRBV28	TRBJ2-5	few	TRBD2	CASLRAARLAEGETQYF	TGTGCCAGCCTCCGAGCTGCGAGACTAGCAGAGGGAGAGACCCAGTACTTC
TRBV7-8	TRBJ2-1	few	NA	CASSLAGVFGNEQFF	TGTGCCAGCAGCTTAGCCGGGGTTTTCGGCAATGAGCAGTTCTTC
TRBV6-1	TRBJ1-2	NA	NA	CASSDRTSPLHGYTF	TGTGCCAGCAGTGACAGGACATCGCCTCTACATGGCTACACCTTC
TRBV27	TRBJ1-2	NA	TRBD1	CASRTIGTGPGYGYTF	TGTGCCAGCAGGACTATCGGGACAGGGCCAGGCTATGGCTACACCTTC
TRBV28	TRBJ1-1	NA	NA	CASTPGVLLNTEAFF	TGTGCCAGCACCCCAGGGGTCCTGCTGAACACTGAAGCTTTCTTT
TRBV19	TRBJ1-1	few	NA	CASRRQGMNIGEAFF	TGTGCCAGTAGGAGGCAGGGGATGAACATTGGTGAAGCTTTCTTT
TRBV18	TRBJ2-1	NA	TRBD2	CASSSRTSGRADFYNEQFF	TGTGCCAGCTCGTCCCGGACTAGCGGGAGGGCCGACTTCTACAATGAGCAGTTCTTC
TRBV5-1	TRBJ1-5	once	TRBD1	CASSPGQGRDQPQHF	TGCGCCAGCAGCCCGGGACAGGGTAGGGATCAGCCCCAGCATTTT
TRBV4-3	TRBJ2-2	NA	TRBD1	CASSQPAGTGGGGVNTGELFF	TGCGCCAGCAGCCAGCCCGCCGGGACAGGGGGCGGCGGGGTGAACACCGGGGAGCTGTTTTTT
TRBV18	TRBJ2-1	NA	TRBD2	CASSPLRGAGVSEQFF	TGTGCCAGCTCACCACTGAGAGGGGCGGGAGTTAGTGAGCAGTTCTTC
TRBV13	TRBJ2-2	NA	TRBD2	CASSLGLAGSNTGELFF	TGTGCCAGCAGCCTGGGACTAGCGGGTTCGAACACCGGGGAGCTGTTTTTT
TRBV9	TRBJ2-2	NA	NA	CASSGYRAPGELFF	TGTGCCAGCAGCGGGTACAGGGCGCCCGGGGAGCTGTTTTTT
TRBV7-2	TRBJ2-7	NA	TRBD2	CASSLTQGLAGPRPEQYF	TGTGCCAGCAGCCTCACTCAGGGACTAGCGGGACCACGCCCCGAGCAGTACTTC
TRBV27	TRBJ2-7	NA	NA	CASSSAAKRAAYEQYF	TGTGCCAGCAGTTCCGCCGCTAAGCGGGCGGCCTACGAGCAGTACTTC
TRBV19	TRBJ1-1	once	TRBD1	CASGDSSMNTEAFF	TGTGCCAGTGGGGACAGCTCAATGAACACTGAAGCTTTCTTT
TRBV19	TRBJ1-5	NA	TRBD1	CASSPTGAGQPQHF	TGTGCCAGTAGTCCCACAGGGGCGGGTCAGCCCCAGCATTTT
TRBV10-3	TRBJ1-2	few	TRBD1	CAISLRDREGGYTF	TGTGCCATCAGCCTCCGGGACAGGGAGGGCGGCTACACCTTC
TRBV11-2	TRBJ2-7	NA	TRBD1	CASSLGQGAGYEQYF	TGTGCCAGCAGCTTAGGACAGGGGGCTGGTTACGAGCAGTACTTC
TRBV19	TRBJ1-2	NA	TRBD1	CASKSGQGADGYTF	TGTGCCAGTAAATCGGGACAGGGGGCGGATGGCTACACCTTC
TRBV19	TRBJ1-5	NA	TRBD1	CASSTDRVSNQPQHF	TGTGCCAGTAGTACGGACAGGGTAAGCAATCAGCCCCAGCATTTT
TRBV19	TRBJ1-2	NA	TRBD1	CASSISGQYNYGYTF	TGTGCCAGTAGTATTTCGGGACAGTATAACTATGGCTACACCTTC
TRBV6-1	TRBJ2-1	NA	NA	CASTEGGYNEQFF	TGTGCCAGCACCGAGGGGGGGTACAATGAGCAGTTCTTC
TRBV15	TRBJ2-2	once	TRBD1	CATSSGTGVGTGELFF	TGTGCCACCAGTAGCGGGACAGGGGTCGGAACCGGGGAGCTGTTTTTT
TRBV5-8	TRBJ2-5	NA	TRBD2	CASSLTTGTSGIGQETQYF	TGTGCCAGCAGCTTAACCACCGGGACTAGCGGGATAGGGCAAGAGACCCAGTACTTC
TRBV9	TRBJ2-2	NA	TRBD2	CASSAEEGTTANTGELFF	TGTGCCAGCAGCGCAGAGGAGGGGACTACGGCGAACACCGGGGAGCTGTTTTTT
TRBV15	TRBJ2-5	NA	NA	CATSGGGTQYF	TGTGCCACCAGCGGGGGAGGGACCCAGTACTTC
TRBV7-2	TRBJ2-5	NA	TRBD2	CASSQGLAGGPSSEYF	TGTGCCAGCAGCCAGGGACTAGCGGGAGGGCCTTCTTCGGAGTACTTC
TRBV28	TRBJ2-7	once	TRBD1	CASSQDRAPSGVEQYF	TGTGCCAGCAGTCAAGACAGGGCACCCTCCGGGGTCGAGCAGTACTTC
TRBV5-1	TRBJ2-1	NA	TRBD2	CASSLASGIHNEQFF	TGCGCCAGCAGCTTGGCTAGCGGGATCCACAATGAGCAGTTCTTC
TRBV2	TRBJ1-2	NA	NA	CASSEGTQAYGYTF	TGTGCCAGCAGCGAAGGGACACAAGCATATGGCTACACCTTC
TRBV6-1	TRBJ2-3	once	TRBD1	CASSGAGQGRTDTQYF	TGTGCCAGCAGTGGCGCCGGACAGGGACGCACAGATACGCAGTATTTT
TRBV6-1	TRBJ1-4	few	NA	CASSVGETDEKLFF	TGTGCCAGCAGTGTTGGGGAGACGGATGAAAAACTGTTTTTT
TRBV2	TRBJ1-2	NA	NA	CASSNGDTMGYTF	TGTGCCAGCAGCAATGGGGACACCATGGGCTACACCTTC
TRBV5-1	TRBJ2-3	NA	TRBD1	CASSFEGASGTDTQYF	TGCGCCAGCAGCTTTGAGGGGGCGTCCGGCACAGATACGCAGTATTTT
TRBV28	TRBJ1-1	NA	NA	CASSGPGRGSTEAFF	TGTGCCAGCAGTGGCCCGGGACGGGGGAGCACTGAAGCTTTCTTT